This TCR beta chain was found in a study of T cell responses to AZD1222 COVID-19 vaccine. Study-level information: Second-dose intervals of approximately 4 or approximately 12 weeks were pooled.

Findings of the study overall: The CD4 TCRs associated with vaccination extended across spike and predominated at 160-218 and 743-854. Only after the peak T cell response were repertoires sampled. The donors showed a predominance of white British ancestry and of females, with possible underestimation of clonal diversity.

The junction had 14 bases not matched to a gene; V was cut back by 1 base and J by 0 bases. This CDR3 spans 19 amino acids. Germline V gene sequence: CDR1 MGHRA, CDR2 YSYEKL. About this clone itself: Its cognate antigen is unknown.

Profiling relied on immunoSEQ multiplex PCR, and the TCRdb table lists in-frame clones only, not all of them. The top ten hold 1.2% of the sample, which has roughly 120,000 clones, around 86% seen once. This chain joins TRBV4-1 and TRBJ1-1, with TRBD1 matching 7 bases. The TCR originated in an adult in good health. The source was peripheral blood, collected on day 0 of AZD1222 vaccination. This CDR3 is CASSQVSLQGPYMNTEAFF. CDR3 nucleotide sequence: TGCGCCAGCAGCCAAGTCTCATTACAGGGGCCGTACATGAACACTGAAGCTTTCTTT.